This passage covers 10 T cell receptor beta chains from one sample sequenced in a study of cytomegalovirus exposure and HLA in healthy donors. Both 60 Vbeta primers and 13 Jbeta primers went into the PCR. Libraries were prepared by immunoSEQ multiplex PCR; TCRdb keeps only in-frame clonotypes and omits some of them. This sample has about 110,000 clones, with about 70% found just once. The sequenced sample consisted of PBMCs. The source of these receptors is a boy aged 5 to 17 in good health and CMV-seronegative.

The chain joins TRBV7-2 to TRBJ1-1; D not certain. The CDR3 length is 11 residues. CDR1 is SGHTA and CDR2 is FQGNSA in the germline V gene. With 5 bases removed from V and 11 bases from J, the gap between germline ends came to 12 bases. In DNA, the CDR3 is TGTGCCAGCAGCGCGGGGTTAGGGGCTTTCTTT. Encoded protein: CASSAGLGAFF.

This clone showed up just a few times. The chain has TRBV28 and TRBJ1-1; TRBD1 matches 9 bases. V dropped 5 bases and J dropped 2; count of bases not matched to a gene: 6. CDR1 is MDHEN and CDR2 is SYDVKM in the germline V gene. This CDR3 spans 15 amino acids. CDR3 loop: CASSPGQGINTEAFF. In DNA, the CDR3 is TGTGCCAGCAGTCCTGGACAGGGGATTAACACTGAAGCTTTCTTT.

The chain couples TRBV7-8 to TRBJ1-1; tentative D call: TRBD1 (6 bases). CDR3 length: 13 amino acids. V was shortened by 4 bases and J by 5 bases, with 11 bases between the two germline ends. Germline V gene lookup returns CDR1 SGHVS and CDR2 FQNEAQ. This CDR3 is CASSWAGVTEAFF. The CDR3 DNA reads as TGTGCCAGCAGCTGGGCAGGGGTAACTGAAGCTTTCTTT.

The J gene is TRBJ2-5, the V gene TRBV25-1; 8 nucleotides align to TRBD1. V lost 7 bases and J lost 5; bases outside the gene matches: 9. CDR3 size: 14 residues. The germline gives CDR1 MGHDK, CDR2 SYGVNS. Here the CDR3 DNA reads TGTGCCAGCATCTTAATCAGGGGGCTGGAGACCCAGTACTTC. This codes for CASILIRGLETQYF.

The V call is TRBV25-1, the J call TRBJ2-7, with TRBD2 matching over 9 bases. Germline V CDR1 and CDR2: MGHDK, SYGVNS. Germline trimming cut 3 bases from V and 2 bases from J; bases unmatched to any gene: 5. The CDR3 loop spans 15 amino acids. The CDR3 spells CASSDSGSLPYEQYF. CDR3 sequence (DNA): TGTGCCAGCAGTGATAGCGGGAGTTTACCCTACGAGCAGTACTTC.

V gene TRBV6-6 combines with J gene TRBJ1-1; D might be TRBD1 (6 bases). Germline-derived CDR1 and CDR2 are MNHNY and SVGAGI (reference sequence). Trimming took off 1 base at V and 1 base at J, with 13 bases between the two ends. The CDR3 sequence is 16 residues long. As DNA, the CDR3 is TGTGCCAGCAGTTACTGGCGGACAGCCAAGAACACTGAAGCTTTCTTT. It encodes CASSYWRTAKNTEAFF.

The V and J genes are TRBV2 and TRBJ1-5; no clear D. Germline values: CDR1 SNHLY, CDR2 FYNNEI. CDR3 length equals 15 residues. Trimming took 7 bases from V and 4 from J, leaving 17 bases between them. The CDR3 DNA reads as TGTGCCAGCAAGTTTGAGGCCACGGGTAATCAGCCCCAGCATTTT. This encodes CASKFEATGNQPQHF.

The chain links TRBV5-5 to TRBJ2-7, with D possibly TRBD1 on 6 matching bases. Germline V gene data show CDR1 as SGHKS and CDR2 as YYEKEE (reference sequence). The CDR3 has 15 amino acids. Deletions cut 1 base from V and 3 bases from J, with 14 bases between. This CDR3 is CASSLSLQGHYEQYF. For the CDR3, the DNA is TGTGCCAGCAGCTTGTCGCTACAGGGACACTACGAGCAGTACTTC.

The J gene is TRBJ2-3, the V gene TRBV28; 10 positions match TRBD2. The V and J ends lost 4 bases and 0 bases, in that order; junction bases with no gene match: 4. CDR3 length equals 16 residues. CDR1 and CDR2 (germline): MDHEN, SYDVKM. CDR3 sequence: CASSYPTSGSTDTQYF. The CDR3 region has the DNA TGTGCCAGCAGTTACCCGACTAGCGGGAGCACAGATACGCAGTATTTT.

The J gene is TRBJ1-1, the V gene TRBV28; D perhaps matches TRBD1 (6 bases). Germline V gene data show CDR1 as MDHEN and CDR2 as SYDVKM. Trimming took 6 bases from V and 4 from J, leaving 30 bases between them. CDR3 length: 19 residues. CDR3 in amino acids: CASRSRQEWDPIVVTEAFF. In DNA, the CDR3 is TGTGCCAGCAGAAGCCGACAGGAATGGGATCCAATAGTAGTCACTGAAGCTTTCTTT.